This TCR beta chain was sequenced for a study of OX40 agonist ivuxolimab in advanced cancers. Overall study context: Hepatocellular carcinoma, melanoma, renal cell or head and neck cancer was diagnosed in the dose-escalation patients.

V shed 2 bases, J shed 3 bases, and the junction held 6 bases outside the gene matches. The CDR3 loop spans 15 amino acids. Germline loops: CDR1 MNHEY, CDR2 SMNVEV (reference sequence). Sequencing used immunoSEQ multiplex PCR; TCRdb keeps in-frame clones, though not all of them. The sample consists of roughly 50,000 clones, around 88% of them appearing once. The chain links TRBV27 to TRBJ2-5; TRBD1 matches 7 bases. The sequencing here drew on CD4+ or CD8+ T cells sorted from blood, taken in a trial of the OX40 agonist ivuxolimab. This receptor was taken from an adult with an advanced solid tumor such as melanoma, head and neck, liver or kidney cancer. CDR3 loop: CASSLRPTGKETQYF. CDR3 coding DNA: TGTGCCAGCAGTTTACGCCCGACAGGGAAAGAGACCCAGTACTTC.